Listed below are T cell receptor beta chains from one sample, sequenced in a study of CD8 T cells in ankylosing spondylitis. TCRdb recomputed calls from the 5' RACE reads with MiXCR, one row per CDR3 protein. The table includes 200,000 to 300,000 distinct CDR3 sequences, about 10% detected once. The sequencing sample was made of blood, either unsorted or a sorted T cell fraction (not recorded which). Receptors were obtained from a male donor with ankylosing spondylitis or in good health (not recorded which). Both conserved end residues are part of each CDR3. The D gene is left open where the match is weak. Rows may omit the clone size; those that give it use once, few, many or a size class.

length,V,size,D,J,DNA,CDR3
15,TRBV18,.,TRBD2,TRBJ2-3,TGTGCCAGCTCATGGTTGGCGGGAGACACAGATACGCAGTATTTT,CASSWLAGDTDTQYF
16,TRBV7-6,few,TRBD2,TRBJ2-7,TGTGCCAGCAGGCCGTCCGGGACTAGCGGTTCCTACGAGCAGTACTTC,CASRPSGTSGSYEQYF
11,TRBV20-1,many,.,TRBJ2-7,TGCAGTGCGCGTCACTCCTACGAGCAGTACTTC,CSARHSYEQYF
15,TRBV29-1,many,.,TRBJ2-2,TGCAGCGTTGAGCTAGCTATAAGTCTCACCGGGGAGCTGTTTTTT,CSVELAISLTGELFF
13,TRBV25-1,many,.,TRBJ1-3,TGTGCCAGCAGTGACTTCTCTGGAAACACCATATATTTT,CASSDFSGNTIYF
10,TRBV20-1,.,.,TRBJ2-1,TGCAGTGCGTTAGAGGATGAGCAGTTCTTC,CSALEDEQFF
22,TRBV19,few,.,TRBJ2-1,TGTGCCAGTAGTAAACAGGGGGCGTTAGGGAGACGAGGACTAGCGTTTTACAATGAGCAGTTCTTC,CASSKQGALGRRGLAFYNEQFF
13,TRBV10-3,many,.,TRBJ1-1,TGTGCCATCAGTGAATCGACAGTCGGGCAAGCTTTCTTT,CAISESTVGQAFF
15,TRBV20-1,.,.,TRBJ2-7,TGCAGTGCTAGCAATCGGGACGGCTACTCCGGGGAGCAGTACTTC,CSASNRDGYSGEQYF
15,TRBV5-4,.,.,TRBJ2-7,TGTGCCAGCAGCTTGGAAGTGGAACGTACCTACGAGCAGTACTTC,CASSLEVERTYEQYF
14,TRBV13,many,.,TRBJ2-7,TGTGCCAGCAGCTTCTCCGAGGCCCTCTACGAGCAGTACTTC,CASSFSEALYEQYF
11,TRBV29-1,many,.,TRBJ2-4,TGCAGCGTTCAGGATGGGGGCATTCAGTACTTC,CSVQDGGIQYF
19,TRBV20-1,many,TRBD2,TRBJ2-1,TGCAGTGCTAGAGGACTAGCGGGAGCTAAGTGGAGCTCCTACAATGAGCAGTTCTTC,CSARGLAGAKWSSYNEQFF
16,TRBV7-8,.,TRBD1,TRBJ2-5,TGTGCCAGCAGCCCAGTTGGGGGACAGGGCCGAGAGACCCAGTACTTC,CASSPVGGQGRETQYF
15,TRBV4-1,many,.,TRBJ1-1,TGCGCCAGCAGCCAAGTTAAGGGGCTGGGCACTGAAGCTTTCTTT,CASSQVKGLGTEAFF
13,TRBV15,many,.,TRBJ1-6,TGTGCCACCAGCACTGCAGGGAACTCACCCCTCCACTTT,CATSTAGNSPLHF
16,TRBV5-4,many,TRBD2,TRBJ2-7,TGTGCCAGCAGCTTAGGGACTAGCGGATTCTCCTACGAGCAGTACTTC,CASSLGTSGFSYEQYF
15,TRBV4-1,few,TRBD1,TRBJ1-5,TGCGCCAGCAGCCCCGACAGGGCGGGCAATCAGCCCCAGCATTTT,CASSPDRAGNQPQHF
16,TRBV27,.,.,TRBJ2-7,TGTGCCAGCAGTTTATGGTACGGGCAGGGCTCCTACGAGCAGTACTTC,CASSLWYGQGSYEQYF
14,TRBV7-2,many,TRBD2,TRBJ2-3,TGTGCCAGCACCCAAACCTTAGCGGGGAATACGCAGTATTTT,CASTQTLAGNTQYF
14,TRBV27,many,.,TRBJ2-7,TGTGCCAGCAGTTATGGACAGACCTTCTACGAGCAGTACTTC,CASSYGQTFYEQYF
13,TRBV12-3/TRBV12-4,many,.,TRBJ1-4,TGTGCCAGCAACAGGGAAACTAATGAAAAACTGTTTTTT,CASNRETNEKLFF
15,TRBV18,many,.,TRBJ2-5,TGTGCCAGCTCACCTTTCCGGGAGATACAAGAGACCCAGTACTTC,CASSPFREIQETQYF
15,TRBV7-9,few,TRBD1,TRBJ2-7,TGTGCCAGCAGCTTAGGCCGGGACAGGACCTACGAGCAGTACTTC,CASSLGRDRTYEQYF
14,TRBV7-9,.,.,TRBJ1-1,TGTGCCAGCAGCATAGAAGTATCTGGCGCTGAAGCTTTCTTT,CASSIEVSGAEAFF
14,TRBV20-1,many,.,TRBJ1-2,TGCAGTGCTAGAGATGAGGCCCAACTCTATGGCTACACCTTC,CSARDEAQLYGYTF
14,TRBV10-1,few,TRBD1,TRBJ1-1,TGCGCCAGCAGTGATATCTTGGGACAGGGTGAAGCTTTCTTT,CASSDILGQGEAFF
17,TRBV18,.,TRBD2,TRBJ2-1,TGTGCCAACTCACCAGGACTAGCGGGGGCCTCCTACAATGAGCAGTTCTTC,CANSPGLAGASYNEQFF